These T cell receptor beta chains were read from a single sample in a study of T-cell memory formation after mild COVID-19. TCRdb ran MiXCR on the 5' RACE reads and lists one entry per CDR3 protein. The sample contains 300,000 to 350,000 distinct CDR3 sequences, roughly a fifth of which appear only once. The specimen sequenced was PBMCs or a T cell subset sorted from them (not recorded which). The receptors were sampled from a man younger than 30 who had mild COVID-19 (a few samples of this study predate the infection). Cell type and time point are not known. Both conserved end residues are part of each CDR3. D genes are given only for firm matches. Size values are once, few and many counts, or a class for expanded clones, and some rows have none.

J gene: TRBJ2-5
V gene: TRBV11-2
D gene: TRBD2
CDR3 length: 16
clone size: -
CDR3 protein: CASSSSGLAGVETQYF
CDR3 DNA: TGTGCCAGCAGCTCTTCCGGACTAGCGGGGGTAGAGACCCAGTACTTC

J gene: TRBJ2-1
V gene: TRBV24-1
D gene: TRBD2
CDR3 length: 14
clone size: few
CDR3 protein: CATSEAGEDNEQFF
CDR3 DNA: TGTGCCACCAGTGAGGCGGGGGAGGACAATGAGCAGTTCTTC

J gene: TRBJ1-5
V gene: TRBV4-1
D gene: -
CDR3 length: 18
clone size: -
CDR3 protein: CASSQEGLRPNSNQPQHF
CDR3 DNA: TGCGCCAGCAGCCAAGAGGGCCTCCGCCCCAATAGCAATCAGCCCCAGCATTTT

J gene: TRBJ2-1
V gene: TRBV12-3/TRBV12-4
D gene: -
CDR3 length: 15
clone size: -
CDR3 protein: CASSSQPSSYNEQFF
CDR3 DNA: TGTGCCAGCAGCTCACAGCCGAGCTCCTACAATGAGCAGTTCTTC

J gene: TRBJ2-5
V gene: TRBV6-4
D gene: -
CDR3 length: 13
clone size: -
CDR3 protein: CASSFTPQETQYF
CDR3 DNA: TGTGCCAGCAGTTTTACTCCCCAAGAGACCCAGTACTTC

J gene: TRBJ1-1
V gene: TRBV4-1
D gene: -
CDR3 length: 13
clone size: -
CDR3 protein: CASSQVSRAEAFF
CDR3 DNA: TGCGCCAGCAGCCAAGTAAGCAGGGCTGAAGCTTTCTTT

J gene: TRBJ2-1
V gene: TRBV5-1
D gene: -
CDR3 length: 12
clone size: -
CDR3 protein: CASSLSRAEQFF
CDR3 DNA: TGCGCCAGCAGCTTGAGCAGGGCCGAGCAGTTCTTC

J gene: TRBJ2-5
V gene: TRBV20-1
D gene: -
CDR3 length: 12
clone size: -
CDR3 protein: CSPLGGPETQYF
CDR3 DNA: TGCAGCCCCCTGGGGGGGCCCGAGACCCAGTACTTC

J gene: TRBJ2-6
V gene: TRBV5-1
D gene: TRBD1
CDR3 length: 17
clone size: -
CDR3 protein: CASSLPEGARGANVLTF
CDR3 DNA: TGCGCCAGCAGCTTGCCTGAGGGGGCGCGGGGGGCCAACGTCCTGACTTTC

J gene: TRBJ2-1
V gene: TRBV7-3
D gene: -
CDR3 length: 13
clone size: few
CDR3 protein: CASSLMAYNEQFF
CDR3 DNA: TGTGCCAGCAGCTTAATGGCGTACAATGAGCAGTTCTTC

J gene: TRBJ2-3
V gene: TRBV7-3
D gene: -
CDR3 length: 13
clone size: once
CDR3 protein: CASSSVGADTQYF
CDR3 DNA: TGTGCCAGCAGCTCGGTAGGGGCAGATACGCAGTATTTT

J gene: TRBJ2-1
V gene: TRBV11-1
D gene: TRBD1
CDR3 length: 15
clone size: -
CDR3 protein: CASRNRGASYNEQFF
CDR3 DNA: TGTGCCAGCAGGAACAGGGGGGCTTCCTACAATGAGCAGTTCTTC

J gene: TRBJ2-5
V gene: TRBV3-1
D gene: -
CDR3 length: 14
clone size: few
CDR3 protein: CASSQYSVKETQYF
CDR3 DNA: TGTGCCAGCAGCCAATACAGCGTCAAAGAGACCCAGTACTTC

J gene: TRBJ1-1
V gene: TRBV5-1
D gene: -
CDR3 length: 14
clone size: many
CDR3 protein: CASHQGRRKDEAFF
CDR3 DNA: TGCGCCAGCCACCAGGGGCGTAGGAAGGATGAAGCTTTCTTT

J gene: TRBJ2-1
V gene: TRBV7-6
D gene: TRBD1
CDR3 length: 15
clone size: few
CDR3 protein: CASSSQGAPYNEQFF
CDR3 DNA: TGTGCCAGCAGCTCACAGGGGGCTCCTTACAATGAGCAGTTCTTC

J gene: TRBJ1-2
V gene: TRBV28
D gene: TRBD1
CDR3 length: 14
clone size: -
CDR3 protein: CASTSPGQLYGYTF
CDR3 DNA: TGTGCCAGCACTTCGCCGGGACAGCTTTATGGCTACACCTTC

J gene: TRBJ2-5
V gene: TRBV7-2
D gene: -
CDR3 length: 12
clone size: many
CDR3 protein: CASSYDGETQYF
CDR3 DNA: TGTGCCAGCAGTTATGACGGTGAGACCCAGTACTTC

J gene: TRBJ2-5
V gene: TRBV28
D gene: TRBD1
CDR3 length: 15
clone size: few
CDR3 protein: CASSGQGMVWETQYF
CDR3 DNA: TGTGCCAGCAGTGGACAGGGCATGGTTTGGGAGACCCAGTACTTC

J gene: TRBJ2-1
V gene: TRBV24-1
D gene: -
CDR3 length: 16
clone size: many
CDR3 protein: CATSDFPGSSYNEQFF
CDR3 DNA: TGTGCCACCAGTGATTTCCCGGGGAGCTCCTACAATGAGCAGTTCTTC

J gene: TRBJ2-1
V gene: TRBV7-6
D gene: -
CDR3 length: 16
clone size: many
CDR3 protein: CASSPSTGDYYNEQFF
CDR3 DNA: TGTGCCAGCAGCCCGAGCACAGGGGACTACTACAATGAGCAGTTCTTC

J gene: TRBJ2-5
V gene: TRBV5-1
D gene: -
CDR3 length: 15
clone size: -
CDR3 protein: CASSRDTQSGETQYF
CDR3 DNA: TGCGCCAGCAGCCGGGACACGCAGTCAGGAGAGACCCAGTACTTC

J gene: TRBJ1-1
V gene: TRBV20-1
D gene: -
CDR3 length: 13
clone size: -
CDR3 protein: CSADDRLNTEAFF
CDR3 DNA: TGCAGTGCTGACGACAGGCTGAACACTGAAGCTTTCTTT

J gene: TRBJ1-1
V gene: TRBV7-6
D gene: TRBD1
CDR3 length: 16
clone size: -
CDR3 protein: CASSHQSRGVNTEAFF
CDR3 DNA: TGTGCCAGCAGCCACCAATCCAGGGGGGTCAACACTGAAGCTTTCTTT

J gene: TRBJ2-7
V gene: TRBV4-3
D gene: -
CDR3 length: 16
clone size: few
CDR3 protein: CASSQDRSGGAGEQYF
CDR3 DNA: TGCGCCAGCAGCCAAGATAGAAGTGGGGGGGCCGGCGAGCAGTACTTC

J gene: TRBJ2-7
V gene: TRBV7-6
D gene: TRBD1
CDR3 length: 14
clone size: few
CDR3 protein: CASTSGTGVSEQYF
CDR3 DNA: TGTGCCAGCACCTCCGGGACAGGGGTGAGCGAGCAGTACTTC

J gene: TRBJ2-1
V gene: TRBV15
D gene: TRBD2
CDR3 length: 17
clone size: -
CDR3 protein: CATSRGRAGGSYNEQFF
CDR3 DNA: TGTGCCACCAGCAGAGGTCGAGCGGGGGGGTCCTACAATGAGCAGTTCTTC

J gene: TRBJ1-5
V gene: TRBV20-1
D gene: -
CDR3 length: 13
clone size: few
CDR3 protein: CSASPDSYQPQHF
CDR3 DNA: TGCAGTGCTAGCCCGGACAGTTACCAGCCCCAGCATTTT

J gene: TRBJ2-1
V gene: TRBV7-3
D gene: -
CDR3 length: 15
clone size: -
CDR3 protein: CASSLYKGTYNEQFF
CDR3 DNA: TGTGCCAGCAGCTTATATAAAGGGACGTACAATGAGCAGTTCTTC

J gene: TRBJ2-1
V gene: TRBV7-8
D gene: -
CDR3 length: 15
clone size: few
CDR3 protein: CASSPTVSSYNEQFF
CDR3 DNA: TGTGCCAGCAGCCCGACTGTGAGCTCCTACAATGAGCAGTTCTTC

J gene: TRBJ2-3
V gene: TRBV20-1
D gene: -
CDR3 length: 12
clone size: few
CDR3 protein: CSASEVLRTQYF
CDR3 DNA: TGCAGTGCTAGTGAGGTCTTACGTACGCAGTATTTT

J gene: TRBJ2-7
V gene: TRBV20-1
D gene: TRBD1
CDR3 length: 14
clone size: -
CDR3 protein: CSARDRASSYEQYF
CDR3 DNA: TGCAGTGCTAGGGACAGGGCCTCCTCCTACGAGCAGTACTTC

J gene: TRBJ1-5
V gene: TRBV6-5
D gene: -
CDR3 length: 13
clone size: -
CDR3 protein: CASQQGGNQPQHF
CDR3 DNA: TGTGCCAGCCAGCAGGGAGGCAATCAGCCCCAGCATTTT

J gene: TRBJ2-1
V gene: TRBV7-2
D gene: -
CDR3 length: 13
clone size: few
CDR3 protein: CASSLGASYEQFF
CDR3 DNA: TGTGCCAGCAGCTTAGGGGCCAGCTATGAGCAGTTCTTC

J gene: TRBJ1-2
V gene: TRBV15
D gene: TRBD1
CDR3 length: 15
clone size: few
CDR3 protein: CATSRGGQGTYGYTF
CDR3 DNA: TGTGCCACCAGCAGAGGAGGACAGGGGACGTATGGCTACACCTTC

J gene: TRBJ1-3
V gene: TRBV20-1
D gene: TRBD1
CDR3 length: 15
clone size: -
CDR3 protein: CSARATGSSGNTIYF
CDR3 DNA: TGCAGTGCTAGAGCGACAGGGAGCTCTGGAAACACCATATATTTT

J gene: TRBJ1-1
V gene: TRBV6-2/TRBV6-3
D gene: TRBD1
CDR3 length: 14
clone size: -
CDR3 protein: CASSYRGRRTEAFF
CDR3 DNA: TGTGCCAGCAGCTACAGGGGGCGGAGGACTGAAGCTTTCTTT

J gene: TRBJ2-3
V gene: TRBV7-6
D gene: -
CDR3 length: 14
clone size: few
CDR3 protein: CASSLASGASTQYF
CDR3 DNA: TGTGCCAGCAGCTTAGCTTCGGGGGCAAGTACGCAGTATTTT

J gene: TRBJ2-4
V gene: TRBV20-1
D gene: TRBD2
CDR3 length: 19
clone size: few
CDR3 protein: CSAPGSLLPSGGAGNIQYF
CDR3 DNA: TGCAGTGCTCCCGGATCCCTTCTACCTAGCGGGGGGGCCGGGAACATTCAGTACTTC

J gene: TRBJ1-2
V gene: TRBV7-2
D gene: -
CDR3 length: 13
clone size: few
CDR3 protein: CASSFDGNYGYTF
CDR3 DNA: TGTGCCAGCAGCTTCGACGGGAACTATGGCTACACCTTC

J gene: TRBJ1-5
V gene: TRBV1
D gene: -
CDR3 length: 13
clone size: many
CDR3 protein: CTSARAWREHQHF
CDR3 DNA: TGCACCAGTGCTAGGGCTTGGAGGGAGCATCAGCATTTT

J gene: TRBJ2-5
V gene: TRBV7-9
D gene: TRBD1
CDR3 length: 16
clone size: -
CDR3 protein: CASSGPGQGERETQYF
CDR3 DNA: TGTGCCAGCAGCGGGCCGGGACAGGGGGAGCGGGAGACCCAGTACTTC

J gene: TRBJ2-3
V gene: TRBV4-1
D gene: TRBD2
CDR3 length: 16
clone size: few
CDR3 protein: CASSQGGGTNTDTQYF
CDR3 DNA: TGCGCCAGCAGCCAGGGGGGGGGTACGAACACAGATACGCAGTATTTT

J gene: TRBJ1-6
V gene: TRBV14
D gene: -
CDR3 length: 14
clone size: few
CDR3 protein: CASSQYRANSPLHF
CDR3 DNA: TGTGCCAGCAGCCAGTACAGGGCTAATTCACCCCTCCACTTT

J gene: TRBJ2-7
V gene: TRBV27
D gene: -
CDR3 length: 14
clone size: -
CDR3 protein: CASSLTRAGDGQYF
CDR3 DNA: TGTGCCAGCAGTTTAACCCGGGCCGGCGACGGGCAGTACTTC

J gene: TRBJ1-1
V gene: TRBV7-9
D gene: -
CDR3 length: 15
clone size: few
CDR3 protein: CASSFSQGEMAEAFF
CDR3 DNA: TGTGCCAGCAGCTTTTCGCAGGGTGAAATGGCTGAAGCTTTCTTT

J gene: TRBJ2-5
V gene: TRBV11-2
D gene: -
CDR3 length: 13
clone size: few
CDR3 protein: CASGGTIGETQYF
CDR3 DNA: TGTGCCAGCGGCGGGACAATTGGAGAGACCCAGTACTTC

J gene: TRBJ1-4
V gene: TRBV7-9
D gene: -
CDR3 length: 14
clone size: -
CDR3 protein: CASSYGTSNEKLFF
CDR3 DNA: TGTGCCAGCAGCTACGGGACGTCTAATGAAAAACTGTTTTTT

J gene: TRBJ1-5
V gene: TRBV6-2/TRBV6-3
D gene: -
CDR3 length: 14
clone size: -
CDR3 protein: CASRSSGLNQPQHF
CDR3 DNA: TGTGCCAGCAGGTCCTCAGGACTCAATCAGCCCCAGCATTTT

J gene: TRBJ2-2
V gene: TRBV7-2
D gene: -
CDR3 length: 12
clone size: many
CDR3 protein: CASSLDTGELFF
CDR3 DNA: TGTGCCAGCAGCTTAGACACCGGGGAGCTGTTTTTT

J gene: TRBJ2-7
V gene: TRBV11-2
D gene: TRBD2
CDR3 length: 14
clone size: -
CDR3 protein: CASRSGGSSYEQYF
CDR3 DNA: TGTGCCAGCCGTAGCGGGGGGAGCTCCTACGAGCAGTACTTC

J gene: TRBJ2-3
V gene: TRBV7-2
D gene: TRBD1
CDR3 length: 15
clone size: few
CDR3 protein: CASSSQGAMADTQYF
CDR3 DNA: TGTGCCAGCAGCTCTCAGGGGGCGATGGCAGATACGCAGTATTTT

J gene: TRBJ1-2
V gene: TRBV20-1
D gene: TRBD1
CDR3 length: 14
clone size: many
CDR3 protein: CSARDGRGPDGYTF
CDR3 DNA: TGCAGTGCTAGAGATGGTAGGGGGCCGGATGGCTACACCTTC

J gene: TRBJ1-1
V gene: TRBV7-9
D gene: TRBD1
CDR3 length: 15
clone size: -
CDR3 protein: CASSILTGGRNEAFF
CDR3 DNA: TGTGCCAGCAGCATCCTGACAGGGGGGAGGAATGAAGCTTTCTTT

J gene: TRBJ1-1
V gene: TRBV10-3
D gene: -
CDR3 length: 12
clone size: -
CDR3 protein: CAPSSMNTEAFF
CDR3 DNA: TGTGCCCCCTCATCAATGAACACTGAAGCTTTCTTT

J gene: TRBJ2-5
V gene: TRBV11-2
D gene: TRBD1
CDR3 length: 16
clone size: -
CDR3 protein: CASSSAGTGGQETQYF
CDR3 DNA: TGTGCCAGCAGTTCGGCCGGGACAGGGGGACAAGAGACCCAGTACTTC

J gene: TRBJ1-1
V gene: TRBV6-1
D gene: -
CDR3 length: 16
clone size: -
CDR3 protein: CASSEGRGTLNTEAFF
CDR3 DNA: TGTGCCAGCAGTGAAGGTAGGGGGACCTTGAACACTGAAGCTTTCTTT

J gene: TRBJ1-1
V gene: TRBV5-5
D gene: -
CDR3 length: 17
clone size: -
CDR3 protein: CASSLTPPFLANTEAFF
CDR3 DNA: TGTGCCAGCAGCTTGACTCCCCCGTTTCTAGCGAACACTGAAGCTTTCTTT

J gene: TRBJ1-5
V gene: TRBV6-5
D gene: -
CDR3 length: 13
clone size: -
CDR3 protein: CASRAIRGQPQHF
CDR3 DNA: TGTGCCAGCAGAGCCATCCGGGGCCAGCCACAGCATTTT

J gene: TRBJ1-6
V gene: TRBV7-2
D gene: -
CDR3 length: 12
clone size: -
CDR3 protein: CASSLLKKPLHF
CDR3 DNA: TGTGCCAGCAGCTTACTAAAGAAACCCCTCCACTTT